Listed below are T cell receptor beta chains from one sample, sequenced in a study of CD8+CD57+ T cells in acquired aplastic anemia. From the reads, TCRdb called clonotypes with MiXCR, one entry per CDR3 protein. The sample has about 250,000 distinct CDR3 sequences; 40% to 50% are singletons. Specimen: sorted CD4+, CD8+, or CD8+CD57+ T cells (not recorded which) from PBMCs. These TCRs come from a human donor with aplastic anemia. Both conserved end residues are part of each CDR3. A D gene is named only where the DNA matches it firmly. The size of a clone is reported for some rows only, either as once, few or many, or as a class for expanded clones.

TRBV12-3/TRBV12-4	-	TRBJ2-1	-	TGTGCCAGCAAGGGAGCGGGACAACCCTACAATGAGCAGTTCTTC	CASKGAGQPYNEQFF
TRBV19	-	TRBJ2-7	few	TGTGCCAGTAGTATAGGCCAGGAGTCCTACGAGCAGTACTTC	CASSIGQESYEQYF
TRBV20-1	-	TRBJ1-2	many	TGCAGTGCTCTTCCCGGGCTTTCCCGCACCTTC	CSALPGLSRTF
TRBV27	-	TRBJ2-7	-	TGTGCCAGCAGTTCCTGGACAGGCGGGAAAATTTACGAGCAGTACTTC	CASSSWTGGKIYEQYF
TRBV19	TRBD2	TRBJ2-1	many	TGTGCCAGTAGTATAGAAGCGGGGGGGCCTGTTGGTGAGCAGTTCTTC	CASSIEAGGPVGEQFF
TRBV4-3	-	TRBJ2-1	-	TGCGCCAGCAGCCTGGGGATTAATTTGAACAATGAGCAGTTCTTC	CASSLGINLNNEQFF
TRBV13	-	TRBJ2-7	many	TGTGCCAGCAGCCCCCAGGGGGGCCACGAGCAGTACTTC	CASSPQGGHEQYF
TRBV12-3/TRBV12-4	-	TRBJ1-2	many	TGTGCCAGCAGTTTATACAACACACACTATGGCTACACCTTC	CASSLYNTHYGYTF
TRBV15	-	TRBJ2-3	-	TGTGCCACCAGCGTTGGGGCGAGGGGGGAGCAGTATTTT	CATSVGARGEQYF
TRBV7-3	-	TRBJ1-1	-	TGTGCCAGCAGCTTGGACAGAGGCACTGGAGCTTTCTTT	CASSLDRGTGAFF
TRBV12-3/TRBV12-4	-	TRBJ2-1	-	TGTGCCAGCGAGATTGGGTGGGACAATGAGCAGTTCTTC	CASEIGWDNEQFF
TRBV7-9	-	TRBJ2-7	many	TGTGCCAGCAGCTTCTTGGGGGGACAGCACATCCACGAGCAGTACTTC	CASSFLGGQHIHEQYF
TRBV9	-	TRBJ1-5	-	TGTGCCAGCAGCGTAGAAAGCAATCAGCCCCAGCATTTT	CASSVESNQPQHF
TRBV7-9	-	TRBJ2-7	-	TGCGCCAGCAGCCGGAACAGGGACGGCGAGCAGTACTTC	CASSRNRDGEQYF
TRBV10-1	TRBD1	TRBJ1-1	once	TGCGCCAGCGGAACCACAGGGGGCACTGAAGCTTTCTTT	CASGTTGGTEAFF
TRBV7-7	TRBD1	TRBJ2-5	-	TGTGCCAGCAGCCCTCAGGGGGCATCGGAGACCCAGTACTTC	CASSPQGASETQYF
TRBV5-8	TRBD1	TRBJ1-4	-	TGTGCCAGCAGCCAAAACAGGGACAGGCTTGAAAAACTGTTTTTT	CASSQNRDRLEKLFF
TRBV5-8	TRBD2	TRBJ2-1	few	TGTGCCAGCAGCTTTTTCGGGGGAGGGCGCACCTACAATGAGCAGTTCTTC	CASSFFGGGRTYNEQFF
TRBV7-9	TRBD1	TRBJ1-2	once	TGTGCCAGCAGCTCGGGACAGCCCTTATTTAACTATGGCTACACCTTC	CASSSGQPLFNYGYTF
TRBV20-1	-	TRBJ2-3	many	TGCAGTGCTAGAGATATCCAGCGCGGGCGGGATACGCAGTATTTT	CSARDIQRGRDTQYF
TRBV7-2	-	TRBJ2-3	few	TGTGCCAGCAGCTTAGGGTTCGCGGTTAGCACAGATACGCAGTATTTT	CASSLGFAVSTDTQYF
TRBV2	-	TRBJ2-1	few	TGTGCCAGCAGGGAGAGTAGGCAGTGGGATGAGCAGTTCTTC	CASRESRQWDEQFF
TRBV10-2	-	TRBJ1-1	-	TGCGCCAGCAGTGATCGAGAGGCTGAAGCTTTCTTT	CASSDREAEAFF
TRBV4-3	TRBD1	TRBJ1-2	few	TGCGCCAGCAGCCCAGGGACAGCTCCTAACTATGGCTACATCTTC	CASSPGTAPNYGYIF
TRBV7-9	-	TRBJ1-2	many	TGTGCCAGCAGCTTGGGACAACAAGCTAACTATGGCTACACCTTC	CASSLGQQANYGYTF
TRBV7-6	TRBD2	TRBJ2-1	-	TGTGCCAGCAGCTTAGCGCGGACTAGCGCCAATGAGCAGTTCTTC	CASSLARTSANEQFF
TRBV25-1	TRBD1	TRBJ1-1	-	TGTGCCAGCAGTGACGACAGGGTTGGAAACACTGAAGCTTTCTTT	CASSDDRVGNTEAFF
TRBV25-1	-	TRBJ2-5	few	TGTGCCAGCAGTGACTTGAGTCGGGGGCGCGTCTCAGAGACCCAGTACTTC	CASSDLSRGRVSETQYF
TRBV20-1	TRBD1	TRBJ2-7	-	TGCAGTGCTAGGGCAGGGGGCCACGAGCAGTACTTC	CSARAGGHEQYF
TRBV20-1	-	TRBJ1-6	many	TGCAGTGCCAGATTTGGGGGGCGCAATTCACCCCTCCACTTT	CSARFGGRNSPLHF
TRBV12-3/TRBV12-4	TRBD1	TRBJ2-1	many	TGTGCCAGCAGTTTTGGGACAGGTACTCCCTACAATGAGCAGTTCTTC	CASSFGTGTPYNEQFF
TRBV12-3/TRBV12-4	TRBD2	TRBJ2-3	many	TGTGCCAGCAGTTCCTCTCTGGGGGGGGTCCGGCACCACTTT	CASSSSLGGVRHHF
TRBV7-3	TRBD1	TRBJ2-7	-	TGTGCCAGCAGCTTATGGGGGACAGGGGCCGCCTACGAGCAGTACTTC	CASSLWGTGAAYEQYF
TRBV5-1	-	TRBJ2-6	many	TGCGCCAGCAGCTTACGGGGTATAGCTTCTGGGGCCAACGTCCTGACTTTC	CASSLRGIASGANVLTF
TRBV18	TRBD2	TRBJ2-5	-	TGTGCCAGCTCACCAGGCGGGGGGATCCTAAAGACCCAGTACTTC	CASSPGGGILKTQYF
TRBV5-8	TRBD1	TRBJ1-2	many	TGTGCCAGCAGCACGAGTGGGACAGGGGGCTATGGCTACACCTTC	CASSTSGTGGYGYTF
TRBV25-1	-	TRBJ1-1	few	TGTGCCAGCAGTGAAGGGGAGACGAACACTGAAGCTTTCTTT	CASSEGETNTEAFF
TRBV25-1	TRBD2	TRBJ2-5	-	TGTGCCAGCAGAGACCCGGGACTAGCGGGAGAGACCCAGTACTTC	CASRDPGLAGETQYF
TRBV20-1	-	TRBJ1-6	few	TGCAGTGCTAGAGGGAATAATTCACCCCTCCACTTT	CSARGNNSPLHF
TRBV7-2	TRBD2	TRBJ2-7	-	TGTGCCAGCAGCCCTCGAAGGGGAGGGATGTACGAGCAGTACTTC	CASSPRRGGMYEQYF
TRBV20-1	-	TRBJ2-3	-	TGCAGTGCTAGAGAACGGGGCACCCTCAATGAGCAGTATTTT	CSARERGTLNEQYF
TRBV4-2	-	TRBJ1-3	-	TGTGCCAGCAGCCAAGAAGTTGGGTCTGGAAACACCATATATTTT	CASSQEVGSGNTIYF
TRBV7-9	-	TRBJ2-7	many	TGTGCCAGCAGCTCCTCCGGGGCCCGCTACGAGCAGTACTTC	CASSSSGARYEQYF
TRBV7-9	TRBD2	TRBJ2-2	-	TGTGCCAGCAGCCGGACTAGCGGGGGGCGACCGAACACCGGGGAGCTGTTTTTT	CASSRTSGGRPNTGELFF
TRBV29-1	TRBD1	TRBJ1-2	once	TGCAGCGTTGAGGGGACAGGTGTTGGCTACACCTTC	CSVEGTGVGYTF
TRBV15	TRBD1	TRBJ1-2	few	TGTGCCACCAGCAGGGACACAGGGGTCCTCTATGGCTACACCTTC	CATSRDTGVLYGYTF
TRBV11-3	TRBD1	TRBJ2-1	-	TGTGCCAGCAGAAAACAGGGGGGCCCAAACAATGAGCAGTTCTTC	CASRKQGGPNNEQFF
TRBV4-1	-	TRBJ2-7	many	TGCGCCAGCAGCCAAGATTCACAGAGCTCCTACGAGCAGTACTTC	CASSQDSQSSYEQYF
TRBV7-9	-	TRBJ2-1	many	TGTGCCAGCAGCTTAGCGGGGAGCTCCTACAATGAGCAGTTCTTC	CASSLAGSSYNEQFF
TRBV20-1	TRBD1	TRBJ2-7	-	TGCAGTGCTAGAGGGGACAGGGTAGGTTACGAGCAGTACTTC	CSARGDRVGYEQYF
TRBV4-1	TRBD1	TRBJ1-3	-	TGCGCCAGCAGCCAACAACCCCCAGGGGGCGCGGGCTCTGGAAACACCATATATTTT	CASSQQPPGGAGSGNTIYF